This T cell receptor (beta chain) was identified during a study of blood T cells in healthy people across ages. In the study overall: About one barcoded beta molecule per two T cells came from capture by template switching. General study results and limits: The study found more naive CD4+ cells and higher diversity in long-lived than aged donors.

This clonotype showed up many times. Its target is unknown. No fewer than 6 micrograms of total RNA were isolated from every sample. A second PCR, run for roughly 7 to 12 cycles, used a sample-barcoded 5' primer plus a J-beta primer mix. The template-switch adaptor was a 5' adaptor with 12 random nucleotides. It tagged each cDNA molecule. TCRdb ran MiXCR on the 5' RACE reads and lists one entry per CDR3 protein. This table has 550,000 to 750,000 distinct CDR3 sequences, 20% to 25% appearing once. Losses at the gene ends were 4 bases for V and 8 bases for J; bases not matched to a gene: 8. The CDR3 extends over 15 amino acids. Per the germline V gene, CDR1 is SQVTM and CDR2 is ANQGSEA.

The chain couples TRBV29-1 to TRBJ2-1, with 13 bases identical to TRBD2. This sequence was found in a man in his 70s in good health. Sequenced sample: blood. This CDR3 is CSVAFGTSGTDEQFF. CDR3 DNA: TGCAGCGTTGCATTCGGGACTAGCGGGACAGATGAGCAGTTCTTC.